This TCR beta chain derives from a study of blood T cell repertoires in COVID-19. CDR3 length: 14 amino acids. Trimming removed 3 bases at V and 7 bases at J, with 15 bases between. In germline, CDR1 is SGHDN, CDR2 FVKESK. This clone was seen only a few times. Data came from immunoSEQ multiplex PCR; TCRdb stores just in-frame clones and leaves some out. The sample yields about 73,000 clones, 65% to 85% seen once. The origin of this receptor is a man older than 75 with active or convalescent COVID-19. The chain couples TRBV14 to TRBJ2-5; D gene uncertain. The sequenced sample was peripheral blood. CDR3 sequence reads: CASSQDLAIGTQYF. In DNA form, the CDR3 reads TGTGCCAGCAGCCAGGATTTAGCAATTGGGACCCAGTACTTC.